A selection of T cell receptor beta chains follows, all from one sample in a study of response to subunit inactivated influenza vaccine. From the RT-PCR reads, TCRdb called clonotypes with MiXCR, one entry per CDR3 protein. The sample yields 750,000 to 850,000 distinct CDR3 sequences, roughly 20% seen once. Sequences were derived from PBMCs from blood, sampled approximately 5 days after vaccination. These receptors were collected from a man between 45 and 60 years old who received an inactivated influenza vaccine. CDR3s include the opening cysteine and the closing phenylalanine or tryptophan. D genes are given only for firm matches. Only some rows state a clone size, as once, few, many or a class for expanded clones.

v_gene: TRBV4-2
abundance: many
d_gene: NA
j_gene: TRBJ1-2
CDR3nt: TGTGCCAGCAGCCAGTGGGGAGGGGTGAACTATGGCTACACCTTC
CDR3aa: CASSQWGGVNYGYTF

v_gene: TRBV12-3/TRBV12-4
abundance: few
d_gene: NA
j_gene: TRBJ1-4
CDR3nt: TGTGCCAGCAGTAAGGGGAAGGGGTCTAATGAAAAACTGTTTTTT
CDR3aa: CASSKGKGSNEKLFF

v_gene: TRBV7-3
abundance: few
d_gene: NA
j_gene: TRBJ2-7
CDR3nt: TGTGCCAGCAGCTTAGAGCACCATCCCTCCTACGAGCAGTACTTC
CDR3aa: CASSLEHHPSYEQYF

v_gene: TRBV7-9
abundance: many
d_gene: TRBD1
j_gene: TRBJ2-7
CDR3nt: TGTGCCAGCAGCTCCATAACGTCACAGGGGGGCTACGAGCAGTACTTC
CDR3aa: CASSSITSQGGYEQYF

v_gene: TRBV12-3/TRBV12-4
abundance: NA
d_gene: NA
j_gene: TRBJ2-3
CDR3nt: TGTGCCAGCAGTCCAGGACACCCAGTACAGTATTTT
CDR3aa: CASSPGHPVQYF

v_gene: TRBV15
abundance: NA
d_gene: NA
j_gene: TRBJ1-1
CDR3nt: TGTGCCACCAGCAGAGTGGCAGGCATTGGGATTGCTTTCTTT
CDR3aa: CATSRVAGIGIAFF

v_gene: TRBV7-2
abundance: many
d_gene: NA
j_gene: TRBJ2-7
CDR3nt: TGTGCCAGCAGCCGAGTTTCCTACGAGCAGTACTTC
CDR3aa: CASSRVSYEQYF

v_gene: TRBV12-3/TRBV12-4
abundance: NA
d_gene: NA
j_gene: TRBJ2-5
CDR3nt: TGTGCCAGCAGTCGCATGGGGCTACAAGAGACCCAGTACTTC
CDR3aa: CASSRMGLQETQYF

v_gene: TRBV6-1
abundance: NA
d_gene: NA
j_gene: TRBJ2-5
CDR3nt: TGTGCCAGCAGCCAGGGATGGCAAGAGACCCAGTACTTC
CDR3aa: CASSQGWQETQYF

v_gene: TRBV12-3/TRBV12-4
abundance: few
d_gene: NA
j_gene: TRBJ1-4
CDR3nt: TGTGCCAGCAGTCCTCAGGGGTCTAATGAAAAACTGTTTTTT
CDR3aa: CASSPQGSNEKLFF

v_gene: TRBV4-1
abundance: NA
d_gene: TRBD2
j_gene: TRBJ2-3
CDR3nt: TGCGCCAGCAGCCAAGCGGGGGGGCCTTTGGGAGATACGCAGTATTTT
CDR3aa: CASSQAGGPLGDTQYF

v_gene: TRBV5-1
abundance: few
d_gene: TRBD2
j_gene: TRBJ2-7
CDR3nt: TGCGCCAGCAGCTTGGCAGCTAGCGGGAGGAATGAGCAGTACTTC
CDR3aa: CASSLAASGRNEQYF

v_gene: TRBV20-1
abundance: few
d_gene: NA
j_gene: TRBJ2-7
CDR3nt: TGCAGTGCCGCGGGTGAAGGGAACCCCTACGAGCAGTACTTC
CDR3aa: CSAAGEGNPYEQYF

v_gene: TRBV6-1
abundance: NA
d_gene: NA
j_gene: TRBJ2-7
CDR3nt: TGTGCCAGCAGTGAAGTTGAGACAGTTGGCTACGAGCAGTACTTC
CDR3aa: CASSEVETVGYEQYF

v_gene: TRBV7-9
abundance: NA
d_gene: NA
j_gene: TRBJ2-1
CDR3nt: TGTGCCAGCAGCTTAGCACAGATTGAGCAGTTCTTC
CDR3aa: CASSLAQIEQFF